Following are 5 T cell receptor beta chains from one sample sequenced in a study of tumor-infiltrating lymphocytes in primary liver carcinoma. Taking about 17-33 mg of unsorted bulk tissue, the authors co-extracted RNA and DNA. A primer matching the constant region was used to make TCR beta cDNA from 500 to 650 ng of total RNA. Researchers made the TCR beta libraries by running three nested multiplex PCR rounds with slightly modified ARM-PCR. The opening two PCR rounds, around 10 cycles each, paired TRBV1-TRBV30 forward primers with a C-beta reverse primer. TCRdb called the multiplex PCR reads again in MiXCR, with one record for every CDR3 protein. The table records approximately 110,000 distinct CDR3 sequences, under 65% of them present only once. The sequenced sample consisted of liver tumor tissue from sampling region 3. As to subset: tumor region T3, left-lateral pole. The receptors here all came from a woman aged 55-75 years with primary liver carcinoma and hepatitis B virus infection.

This clonotype was observed a few times. This may be a read error: a much more frequent sequence differs by one nucleotide. The J gene is TRBJ2-1, the V gene TRBV29-1; 7 positions match TRBD1. Germline V lookup: CDR1 SQVTM, CDR2 ANQGSEA. Germline trimming cut 4 bases from V and 1 base from J; bases unmatched to any gene: 7. The CDR3 contains 15 residues. CDR3 sequence (DNA): TGCAGCGTTGTCAAGGCGACAGGGTCCTACAATGAGCAGTTCTTC. Protein sequence: CSVVKATGSYNEQFF.

This clonotype is medium-sized (0.01 to 0.1%). This chain links TRBV11-2 with TRBJ2-1, with TRBD2 matching over 13 bases. The J segment lost 6 bases and the V segment lost 5 bases, leaving 19 bases of the junction unmatched. The CDR3 is made up of 20 amino acids. Germline assignment: CDR1 SGHAT and CDR2 FQNNGV. CDR3 coding DNA: TGTGCCAGCAGCCCTCACGGGACTAGCGGGATTCGTTGGTTTGGCAATGAGCAGTTCTTC. Residues: CASSPHGTSGIRWFGNEQFF.

The genes are TRBV28 and TRBJ2-7; D gene ambiguous. Trimming took off 5 bases at V and 1 base at J, with 9 bases between the two ends. The CDR3 totals 13 residues. From germline, CDR1 is MDHEN and CDR2 SYDVKM. For the CDR3, the DNA is TGTGCCAGCAGTCTGGACGCATCCTACGAGCAGTACTTC. Amino acid sequence: CASSLDASYEQYF.

A remark on this clonotype: One end of the junction does not line up with germline, which may come from a read error. The V and J genes are TRBV11-2 and TRBJ2-1, with TRBD2 matching over 12 bases. Germline V gene data show CDR1 as SGHAT and CDR2 as FQNNGV. This CDR3 is 13 amino acids long. The CDR3 bases are TGTGCCAGCAGCTGGACTAGCGGGGCAGGGCACTTGTTC. Amino acids: CASSWTSGAGHLF. The full variable domain, rest sourced from reference TRBV11-2 and TRBJ2-1, is EAGVAQSPRYKIIEKRQSVAFWCNPISGHATLYWYQQILGQGPKLLIQFQNNGVVDDSQLPKDRFSAERLKGVDSTLKIQPAKLEDSAVYLCASSWTSGAGHLFGPGTRLTVL.

V is TRBV11-2 and J is TRBJ2-7; maybe TRBD2 (5 bases). CDR1 is SGHAT and CDR2 is FQNNGV in the germline V gene. The germline V and J ends were trimmed by 0 bases and 8 bases, with 11 bases remaining between them. The CDR3 sequence is 13 residues long. CDR3 protein: CASSLESRAKQYF. Written as DNA, the CDR3 is TGTGCCAGCAGCTTAGAGTCGAGGGCTAAGCAGTACTTC.